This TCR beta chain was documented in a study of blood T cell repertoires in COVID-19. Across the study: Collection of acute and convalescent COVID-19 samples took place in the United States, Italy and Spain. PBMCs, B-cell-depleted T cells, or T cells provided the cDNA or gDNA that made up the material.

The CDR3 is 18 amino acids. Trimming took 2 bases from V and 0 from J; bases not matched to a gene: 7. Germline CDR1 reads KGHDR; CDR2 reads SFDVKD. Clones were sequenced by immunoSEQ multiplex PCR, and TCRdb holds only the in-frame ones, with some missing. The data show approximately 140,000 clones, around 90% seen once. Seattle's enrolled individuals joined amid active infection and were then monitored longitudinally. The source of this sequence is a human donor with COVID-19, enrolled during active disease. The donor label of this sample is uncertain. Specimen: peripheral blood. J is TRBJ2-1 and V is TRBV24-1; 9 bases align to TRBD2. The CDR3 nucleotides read TGTGCCACCAGTGATTCCAGCGGGGGGCGTAGCTCCTACAATGAGCAGTTCTTC. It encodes CATSDSSGGRSSYNEQFF.